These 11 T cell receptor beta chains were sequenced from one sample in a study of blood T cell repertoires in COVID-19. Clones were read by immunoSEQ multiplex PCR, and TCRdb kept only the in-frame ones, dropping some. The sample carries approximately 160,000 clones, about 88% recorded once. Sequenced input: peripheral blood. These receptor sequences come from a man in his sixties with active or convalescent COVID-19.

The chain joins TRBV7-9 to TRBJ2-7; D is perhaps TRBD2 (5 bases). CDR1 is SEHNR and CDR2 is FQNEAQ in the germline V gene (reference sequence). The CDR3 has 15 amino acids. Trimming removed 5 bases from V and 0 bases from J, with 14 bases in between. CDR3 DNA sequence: TGTGCCAGCAGCCCGGAAGTGGACTCCTCCTACGAGCAGTACTTC. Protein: CASSPEVDSSYEQYF.

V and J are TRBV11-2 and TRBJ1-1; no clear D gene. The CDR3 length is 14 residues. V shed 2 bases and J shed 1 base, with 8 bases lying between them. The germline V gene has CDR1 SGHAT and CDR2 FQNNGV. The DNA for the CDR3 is TGTGCCAGCAGCTTAATCTCCTGGAACACTGAAGCTTTCTTT. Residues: CASSLISWNTEAFF.

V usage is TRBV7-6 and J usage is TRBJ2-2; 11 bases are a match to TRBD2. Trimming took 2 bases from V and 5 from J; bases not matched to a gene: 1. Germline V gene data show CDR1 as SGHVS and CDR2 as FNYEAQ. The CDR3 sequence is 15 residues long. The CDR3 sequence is CASSLLAGGTGELFF. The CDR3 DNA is TGTGCCAGCAGCTTACTAGCGGGGGGAACCGGGGAGCTGTTTTTT.

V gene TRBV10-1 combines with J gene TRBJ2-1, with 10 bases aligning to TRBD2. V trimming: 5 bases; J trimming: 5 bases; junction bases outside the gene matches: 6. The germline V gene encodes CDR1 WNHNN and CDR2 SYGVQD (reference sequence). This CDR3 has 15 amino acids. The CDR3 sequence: CASSNDGLADNEQFF. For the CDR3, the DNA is TGCGCCAGCAGTAATGACGGACTAGCGGACAATGAGCAGTTCTTC.

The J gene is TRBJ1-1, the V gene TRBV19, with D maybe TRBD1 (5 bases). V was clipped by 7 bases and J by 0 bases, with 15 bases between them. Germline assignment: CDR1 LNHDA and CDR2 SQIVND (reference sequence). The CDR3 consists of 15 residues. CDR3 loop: CASIPPGTMNTEAFF. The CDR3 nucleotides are TGTGCCAGTATCCCCCCAGGGACTATGAACACTGAAGCTTTCTTT.

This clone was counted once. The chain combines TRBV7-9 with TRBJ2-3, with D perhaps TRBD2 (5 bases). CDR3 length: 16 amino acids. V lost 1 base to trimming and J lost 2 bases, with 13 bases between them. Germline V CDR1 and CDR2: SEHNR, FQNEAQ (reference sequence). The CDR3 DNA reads TGTGCCAGCAGCTTAGACGCGGGCGGTAACACAGATACGCAGTATTTT. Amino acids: CASSLDAGGNTDTQYF.

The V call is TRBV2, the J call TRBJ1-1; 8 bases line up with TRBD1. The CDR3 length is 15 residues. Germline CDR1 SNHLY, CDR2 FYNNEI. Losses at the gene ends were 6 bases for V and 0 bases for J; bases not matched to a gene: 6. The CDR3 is CASRTGAGVNTEAFF. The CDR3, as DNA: TGTGCCAGCAGGACAGGGGCGGGTGTGAACACTGAAGCTTTCTTT.

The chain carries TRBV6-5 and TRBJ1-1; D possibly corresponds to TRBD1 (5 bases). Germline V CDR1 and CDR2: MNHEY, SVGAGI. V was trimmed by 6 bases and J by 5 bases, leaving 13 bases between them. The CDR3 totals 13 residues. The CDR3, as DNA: TGTGCCAGCAGCCAGGGTAGAAAGACTGAAGCTTTCTTT. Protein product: CASSQGRKTEAFF.

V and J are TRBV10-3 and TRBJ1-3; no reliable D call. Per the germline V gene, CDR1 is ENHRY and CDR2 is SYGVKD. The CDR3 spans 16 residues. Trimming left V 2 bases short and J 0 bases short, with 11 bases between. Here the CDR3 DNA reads TGTGCCATCAGTGAGCCGGCGGGAGCCTCTGGAAACACCATATATTTT. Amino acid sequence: CAISEPAGASGNTIYF.

The CDR3 DNA follows: TGTGCCAGCAGTGATCAGGTGACCGGGGAGCTGTTTTTT. It translates to CASSDQVTGELFF. The rearrangement links TRBV2 to TRBJ2-2, with D unresolved. The CDR3 covers 13 residues. V was shortened by 3 bases and J by 5 bases, with 7 bases between the two germline ends. Germline CDR1 and CDR2: SNHLY and FYNNEI.

CDR3 amino acids: CASSKAPGFSYNEQFF. CDR3 DNA sequence: TGTGCCAGCAGCAAAGCGCCGGGTTTCTCCTACAATGAGCAGTTCTTC. V gene TRBV21-1 combines with J gene TRBJ2-1; no DNA check was done on the table's D call, TRBD2. TRBV21-1 is a pseudogene locus. CDR3 length: 16 residues.